These T cell receptor beta chains were read from a single sample in a study of OX40 agonist ivuxolimab in advanced cancers. The repertoire was sequenced with immunoSEQ multiplex PCR; TCRdb's copy has only in-frame clones and lacks some. The sample includes tens of thousands of clones, 82% of them seen just once. This material consisted of CD4+ or CD8+ T cells sorted from blood, taken in a trial of the OX40 agonist ivuxolimab. Receptors were obtained from an adult with an advanced solid tumor such as melanoma, head and neck, liver or kidney cancer. Each CDR3 is given with its conserved first and last residue. Fields, in order: J gene, V gene, clone size, D gene, CDR3 protein, CDR3 DNA. The D gene is left open where the match is weak. Clone size is stated in some rows and not others, as once, few, many or a class when expanded.

TRBJ2-7 | TRBV28 | once | TRBD2 | CASSRRLAPYEQYF | TGTGCCAGCAGCCGCCGACTAGCCCCCTACGAGCAGTACTTC
TRBJ2-1 | TRBV5-4 | NA | TRBD2 | CAQGLAGNYEQFF | TGTGCTCAGGGGCTAGCGGGAAACTATGAGCAGTTCTTC
TRBJ2-1 | TRBV5-8 | once | NA | CASSLAIWGHEQFF | TGTGCCAGCAGCTTGGCGATTTGGGGCCATGAGCAGTTCTTC
TRBJ2-5 | TRBV7-8 | once | NA | CASSLPRGQETQYF | TGTGCCAGCAGCTTACCCAGGGGACAAGAGACCCAGTACTTC
TRBJ1-2 | TRBV19 | NA | NA | CASSIYYNVTGNGYTF | TGTGCCAGTAGTATATATTATAATGTTACAGGGAATGGCTACACCTTC
TRBJ1-5 | TRBV19 | few | TRBD1 | CASRPRGRAPINQPQHF | TGTGCCAGTAGGCCCAGGGGGAGAGCCCCAATCAATCAGCCCCAGCATTTT
TRBJ1-3 | TRBV4-3 | NA | TRBD1 | CASSQEPGQQSGNTIYF | TGCGCCAGCAGCCAAGAGCCGGGACAGCAATCTGGAAACACCATATATTTT
TRBJ2-7 | TRBV7-9 | NA | NA | CASSLAGTEQYF | TGTGCCAGCAGCTTAGCCGGGACCGAGCAGTACTTC
TRBJ2-2 | TRBV7-6 | NA | TRBD1 | CASSLSGGSGELFF | TGTGCCAGCAGCTTATCAGGGGGCTCCGGGGAGCTGTTTTTT
TRBJ1-1 | TRBV5-4 | NA | NA | CASSLSQNTEAFF | TGTGCCAGCAGCTTATCACAGAACACTGAAGCTTTCTTT
TRBJ2-5 | TRBV28 | NA | TRBD1 | CASSLRTGVKTQYF | TGTGCCAGCAGTTTACGGACAGGGGTAAAGACCCAGTACTTC
TRBJ1-1 | TRBV6-5 | NA | NA | CASRQTTEAFF | TGTGCCAGCAGGCAGACCACTGAAGCTTTCTTT
TRBJ2-1 | TRBV5-1 | NA | TRBD2 | CASSLVSSGGLSSYNEQFF | TGCGCCAGCAGCTTGGTTTCTAGCGGGGGTTTAAGCTCCTACAATGAGCAGTTCTTC
TRBJ1-2 | TRBV28 | NA | NA | CASSFIFGYTF | TGTGCCAGCAGTTTTATCTTTGGCTACACCTTC
TRBJ1-1 | TRBV6-1 | NA | TRBD1 | CASTLGQEKAFF | TGTGCCAGCACCCTGGGACAGGAGAAAGCTTTCTTT
TRBJ1-6 | TRBV27 | NA | TRBD1 | CASSEQGDNSPLHF | TGTGCCAGCAGTGAGCAGGGGGATAATTCACCCCTCCACTTT
TRBJ2-5 | TRBV4-1 | NA | NA | CASSQDEGTGYQETQYF | TGCGCCAGCAGCCAAGATGAAGGCACAGGGTACCAAGAGACCCAGTACTTC
TRBJ2-7 | TRBV7-2 | NA | TRBD2 | CASSKEPGTSYEQYF | TGTGCCAGCAGCAAGGAGCCCGGGACTAGCTACGAGCAGTACTTC
TRBJ1-2 | TRBV5-6 | NA | TRBD1 | CASSFGTAYGYTF | TGTGCCAGCAGCTTCGGGACAGCCTATGGCTACACCTTC
TRBJ2-5 | TRBV5-4 | once | TRBD1 | CASSLGTGGARETQYF | TGTGCCAGCAGCCTCGGGACAGGGGGCGCGAGGGAGACCCAGTACTTC
TRBJ2-6 | TRBV4-1 | NA | TRBD1 | CASSQGQGGSGANVLTF | TGCGCCAGCAGCCAAGGACAGGGGGGTTCTGGGGCCAACGTCCTGACTTTC
TRBJ2-5 | TRBV9 | NA | TRBD2 | CASSVGVIAGGETQYF | TGTGCCAGCAGCGTAGGGGTGATAGCGGGAGGGGAGACCCAGTACTTC
TRBJ2-1 | TRBV29-1 | NA | NA | CSGGAGYNEQFF | TGCAGCGGCGGGGCGGGATACAATGAGCAGTTCTTC
TRBJ2-3 | TRBV9 | NA | NA | CASSVGTNTDTQYF | TGTGCCAGCAGCGTAGGAACCAACACAGATACGCAGTATTTT
TRBJ2-7 | TRBV19 | few | TRBD1 | CASSSGQAHYEQYF | TGTGCCAGTAGTTCCGGACAGGCCCACTACGAGCAGTACTTC
TRBJ2-2 | TRBV5-4 | NA | NA | CASRPERALNTGELFF | TGTGCCAGCAGGCCCGAGCGAGCTTTGAACACCGGGGAGCTGTTTTTT
TRBJ2-3 | TRBV10-3 | NA | NA | CAIRGTDTQYF | TGTGCCATCAGGGGCACAGATACGCAGTATTTT
TRBJ2-2 | TRBV4-3 | NA | NA | CASSQDRVDLNTGELFF | TGCGCCAGCAGCCAAGACAGGGTAGACCTGAACACCGGGGAGCTGTTTTTT
TRBJ2-5 | TRBV5-6 | NA | TRBD2 | CASSWGGENGGETQYF | TGTGCCAGCAGCTGGGGAGGGGAAAACGGAGGGGAGACCCAGTACTTC
TRBJ2-4 | TRBV6-1 | NA | TRBD1 | CASSEKQGAGSDIQYF | TGTGCCAGCAGCGAAAAACAGGGGGCGGGATCGGACATTCAGTACTTC
TRBJ2-7 | TRBV29-1 | NA | TRBD1 | CSVIVRDRVYEQYF | TGCAGCGTTATCGTCCGGGACAGGGTGTACGAGCAGTACTTC
TRBJ1-1 | TRBV27 | NA | NA | CASSPREYEGAEAFF | TGTGCCAGCAGTCCCAGGGAATATGAAGGGGCTGAAGCTTTCTTT